A selection of T cell receptor beta chains follows, all from one sample in a study of T cell repertoires in ileal Crohn's disease. This table comes from immunoSEQ multiplex PCR, and its TCRdb copy is limited to in-frame clones, with some not included. The sample shows some 3,000 clones, roughly two thirds of them seen only once. Sequencing was performed on ileal tissue. All receptors derive from an adult with Crohn's disease. CDR3s include the opening cysteine and the closing phenylalanine or tryptophan. D genes are given only for firm matches. Clone size appears in some rows only: once, few, many, or a class for an expanded clone.

v_gene	d_gene	j_gene	abundance	CDR3nt	CDR3aa
TRBV27	TRBD1	TRBJ2-7	NA	TGTGCCAGCAGTGGGGGGGGGACAGGGAAATACGAGCAGTACTTC	CASSGGGTGKYEQYF
TRBV7-2	NA	TRBJ2-3	NA	TGTGCCAGCAGCTTACGGGGCAGGGGTAGCACAGATACGCAGTATTTT	CASSLRGRGSTDTQYF
TRBV7-3	TRBD2	TRBJ2-1	NA	TGTGCCAGCAGCATCACCTCGGGGGGGCCCTACAATGAGCAGTTCTTC	CASSITSGGPYNEQFF
TRBV2	TRBD2	TRBJ2-1	NA	TGTGCCAGCAGTGTAGGGGAGGGGCACAATGAGCAGTTCTTC	CASSVGEGHNEQFF
TRBV27	TRBD1	TRBJ1-2	NA	TGTGCCAGCAGTATCCTACAGGGGGCCTCGGGTGGCTACACCTTC	CASSILQGASGGYTF
TRBV4-2	NA	TRBJ2-1	NA	TGTGCCAGCAGCCAAGATCCAGCGGGCTCCTACAATGAGCAGTTCTTC	CASSQDPAGSYNEQFF
TRBV7-9	NA	TRBJ2-5	NA	TGTGCCAGCATGGAGGGACCTCAAGAGACCCAGTACTTC	CASMEGPQETQYF
TRBV6-5	NA	TRBJ1-2	NA	TGTGCCAGCGGGGGGGTGGCAGCGAACTATGGCTACACCTTC	CASGGVAANYGYTF
TRBV11-2	NA	TRBJ2-7	NA	TGTGCCAGCAGCTTAGGACTTACTGCCTACGAGCAGTACTTC	CASSLGLTAYEQYF
TRBV4-1	TRBD2	TRBJ2-5	large	TGCGCCAGCAGCCAAGAAGGCGGGGGTCGGGAGACCCAGTACTTC	CASSQEGGGRETQYF
TRBV11-2	NA	TRBJ2-5	once	TGTGCCAGCAGCCCACAGCGGCGCCAAGAGACCCAGTACTTC	CASSPQRRQETQYF
TRBV15	TRBD1	TRBJ2-7	NA	TGTGCCACCAGCTTCAGGACAGGGCCGTACGAGCAGTACTTC	CATSFRTGPYEQYF
TRBV9	NA	TRBJ2-3	NA	TGTGCCAGCAGCGTAGGGACTCCCCATTCGGATACGCAGTATTTT	CASSVGTPHSDTQYF
TRBV18	TRBD2	TRBJ2-3	NA	TGTGCCAGCTCCCCGCTTAGCGGGGTTAGCACAGATACGCAGTATTTT	CASSPLSGVSTDTQYF
TRBV7-2	TRBD2	TRBJ2-3	few	TGTGCCAGCAGCTTGAGACTAGCGACAGATACGCAGTATTTT	CASSLRLATDTQYF
TRBV7-2	NA	TRBJ1-4	NA	TGTGCCAGCAGCTCGTCTAGTCCAGAAAAACTGTTTTTT	CASSSSSPEKLFF
TRBV29-1	TRBD1	TRBJ1-1	NA	TGCAGCGTTGAGGAGACAGGGCTGACTGAAGCTTTCTTT	CSVEETGLTEAFF
TRBV7-9	TRBD2	TRBJ2-3	few	TGTGCCAGCAGCTCCATAGCGGGGGAGACAGATACGCAGTATTTT	CASSSIAGETDTQYF
TRBV6-5	NA	TRBJ1-4	NA	TGTGCCAGCAGTCCCGAAGTCAGGGGCCTTGAAAAACTGTTTTTT	CASSPEVRGLEKLFF
TRBV9	TRBD1	TRBJ1-1	large	TGTGCCAGCAGCGCTCGACAGGGAATGGACCCTGAAGCTTTCTTT	CASSARQGMDPEAFF
TRBV5-4	NA	TRBJ2-7	NA	TGTGCCAGCAGCTTGGGTGGGGCAGAGCAGTACTTC	CASSLGGAEQYF
TRBV2	NA	TRBJ1-2	NA	TGTGCCAGCGGAACCCAGGCGCCTGGCTACACCTTC	CASGTQAPGYTF
TRBV14	NA	TRBJ2-7	NA	TGTGCCAGCAGCCATACAGGGGAGGTCGACGAGCAGTACTTC	CASSHTGEVDEQYF
TRBV6-1	TRBD1	TRBJ2-3	NA	TGTGCCAGCAGAGATACAGGGGGCACAGATACGCAGTATTTT	CASRDTGGTDTQYF
TRBV19	TRBD1	TRBJ2-1	NA	TGTGCCAGTAGTGAACGACAGGGTAGGCCCTACAATGAGCAGTTCTTC	CASSERQGRPYNEQFF
TRBV5-1	TRBD1	TRBJ2-3	NA	TGCGCCAGCAGCTTGGACCCCGGGACAGGGGCCGATACGCAGTATTTT	CASSLDPGTGADTQYF
TRBV7-9	TRBD1	TRBJ1-2	NA	TGTGCCAGCAGCTTACAACCTGAGACAGGGCGCTATGGCTACACCTTC	CASSLQPETGRYGYTF
TRBV4-1	NA	TRBJ1-2	NA	TGCGCCAGCAGCCCGACAGTGGACTATGGCTACACCTTC	CASSPTVDYGYTF
TRBV9	TRBD2	TRBJ2-3	NA	TGTGCCAGCAGCGTACGACTAGCGGGGGCAACAGATACGCAGTATTTT	CASSVRLAGATDTQYF
TRBV14	NA	TRBJ1-2	NA	TGTGCCAGCAGCCAAGGACGCCAGGACTATGGCTACACCTTC	CASSQGRQDYGYTF
TRBV7-8	NA	TRBJ1-1	NA	TGTGCCAGCAGCTTACAGGGTGGTAGGAACACTGAAGCTTTCTTT	CASSLQGGRNTEAFF
TRBV5-1	NA	TRBJ1-2	once	TGCGCCAGCAGCTTCGGCTTGGAGAATGGCTACACCTTC	CASSFGLENGYTF
TRBV4-1	TRBD1	TRBJ2-2	NA	TGCGCCAGCAGCCCGGGACAGGGAAACACCGGGGAGCTGTTTTTT	CASSPGQGNTGELFF
TRBV2	TRBD2	TRBJ2-1	NA	TGTGCCAGCAGCCGCCTAGCGGGGGGGCCTGGCAATGAGCAGTTCTTC	CASSRLAGGPGNEQFF
TRBV6-5	TRBD1	TRBJ1-6	few	TGTGCCAGCGGTCAACAGGGGAATTCACCCCTCCACTTT	CASGQQGNSPLHF
TRBV6-5	NA	TRBJ1-1	once	TGTGCCAGCAGTTACTCGAGGGGAGGGACTGAAGCTTTCTTT	CASSYSRGGTEAFF
TRBV5-5	TRBD1	TRBJ1-2	NA	TGTGCCAGCAGCGTGGACAGGAGCCTAACTAACTATGGCTACACCTTC	CASSVDRSLTNYGYTF
TRBV4-2	TRBD2	TRBJ2-1	NA	TGTGCCAGCAGCCAAGCCGCCGCGGCGGGGGGGCCGTTTACCAATGAGCAGTTCTTC	CASSQAAAAGGPFTNEQFF
TRBV4-1	NA	TRBJ1-1	few	TGCGCCAGCAGCGGCAGGGGTAACACTGAAGCTTTCTTT	CASSGRGNTEAFF
TRBV6-1	NA	TRBJ1-2	few	TGTGCCAGCAGTGAAGCCTACAGGTACTCGGCGTATGGCTACACCTTC	CASSEAYRYSAYGYTF
TRBV19	NA	TRBJ2-6	few	TGTGCCAGTAGTAACGCCAAATCACAAAGTCGGGCCAACGTCCTGACTTTC	CASSNAKSQSRANVLTF
TRBV11-2	TRBD1	TRBJ2-1	NA	TGTGCCAGCAGCTTAGATGACAGGGGCTGGGATGAGCAGTTCTTC	CASSLDDRGWDEQFF
TRBV30	TRBD1	TRBJ2-7	NA	TGTGCCTGGAGTACTGGGACAGGCGACTACGAGCAGTACTTC	CAWSTGTGDYEQYF
TRBV9	NA	TRBJ1-1	NA	TGTGCCAGCAGCTCGCGACAGGAGGCGACTGAAGCTTTCTTT	CASSSRQEATEAFF
TRBV5-4	NA	TRBJ1-2	NA	TGTGCCAGCAGCTATGCCGGGACAAACAAACTAGGTGGCTACACCTTC	CASSYAGTNKLGGYTF
TRBV7-9	TRBD2	TRBJ2-3	NA	TGTGCCAGCAGCTTATTGTGGAGCGGGGGGCTCACAGATACGCAGTATTTT	CASSLLWSGGLTDTQYF
TRBV5-1	NA	TRBJ2-7	NA	TGCGCCAGCAGCGCCGGCTCCTACGAGCAGTACTTC	CASSAGSYEQYF
TRBV5-5	TRBD2	TRBJ2-7	few	TGTGCCAGCAGCCAAGATGGTCGGGGGGAGACGTACGAGCAGTACTTC	CASSQDGRGETYEQYF
TRBV9	NA	TRBJ2-1	NA	TGTGCCAGCAGCGTAGACGGACTGGCCTCCTACAATGAGCAGTTCTTC	CASSVDGLASYNEQFF
TRBV5-5	TRBD2	TRBJ2-5	NA	TGTGCCAGCAGCTGGCAGCTGGTGTTCAGCGGGGAAGAGACCCAGTACTTC	CASSWQLVFSGEETQYF
TRBV11-3	NA	TRBJ2-3	NA	TGTGCCAGCAGCTTAACGGGACTGAAGTCAGATACGCAGTATTTT	CASSLTGLKSDTQYF
TRBV7-2	NA	TRBJ2-1	few	TGTGCCAGCAGCTTAGCGCTAACCGGGGTTGTTGAGCAGTTCTTC	CASSLALTGVVEQFF
TRBV12-5	NA	TRBJ1-5	NA	TGTGCTAGTGGTTTGGCTATCAATCAGCCCCAGCATTTT	CASGLAINQPQHF
TRBV11-2	TRBD1	TRBJ2-7	NA	TGTGCCAGCAGCTTACTTCCGGGACAGGGCTACGAGCAGTACTTC	CASSLLPGQGYEQYF
TRBV19	NA	TRBJ1-4	NA	TGTGCCAGTAGTAAAGCAGGGAGGAGTGAAAAACTGTTTTTT	CASSKAGRSEKLFF